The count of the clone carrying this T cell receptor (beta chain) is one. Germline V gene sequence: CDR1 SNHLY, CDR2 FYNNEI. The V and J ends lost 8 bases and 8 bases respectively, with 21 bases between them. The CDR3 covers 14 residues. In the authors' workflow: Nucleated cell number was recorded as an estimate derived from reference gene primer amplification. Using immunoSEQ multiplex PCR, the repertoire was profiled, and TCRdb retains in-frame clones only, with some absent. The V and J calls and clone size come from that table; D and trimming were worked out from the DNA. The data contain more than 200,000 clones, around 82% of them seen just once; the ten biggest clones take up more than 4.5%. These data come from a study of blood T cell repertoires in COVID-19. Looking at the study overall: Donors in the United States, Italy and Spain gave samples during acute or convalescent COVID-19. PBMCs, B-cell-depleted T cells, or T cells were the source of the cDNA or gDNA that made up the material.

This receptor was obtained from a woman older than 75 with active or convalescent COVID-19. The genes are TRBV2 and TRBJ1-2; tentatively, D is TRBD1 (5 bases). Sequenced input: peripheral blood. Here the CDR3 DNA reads TGTGCCAGCCGGGGGGGAGGGAGTAACTTCGGCTACACCTTC. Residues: CASRGGGSNFGYTF. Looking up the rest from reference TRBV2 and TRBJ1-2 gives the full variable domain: EPEVTQTPSHQVTQMGQEVILRCVPISNHLYFYWYRQILGQKVEFLVSFYNNEISEKSEIFDDQFSVERPDGSNFTLKIRSTKLEDSAMYFCASRGGGSNFGYTFGSGTRLTVV.